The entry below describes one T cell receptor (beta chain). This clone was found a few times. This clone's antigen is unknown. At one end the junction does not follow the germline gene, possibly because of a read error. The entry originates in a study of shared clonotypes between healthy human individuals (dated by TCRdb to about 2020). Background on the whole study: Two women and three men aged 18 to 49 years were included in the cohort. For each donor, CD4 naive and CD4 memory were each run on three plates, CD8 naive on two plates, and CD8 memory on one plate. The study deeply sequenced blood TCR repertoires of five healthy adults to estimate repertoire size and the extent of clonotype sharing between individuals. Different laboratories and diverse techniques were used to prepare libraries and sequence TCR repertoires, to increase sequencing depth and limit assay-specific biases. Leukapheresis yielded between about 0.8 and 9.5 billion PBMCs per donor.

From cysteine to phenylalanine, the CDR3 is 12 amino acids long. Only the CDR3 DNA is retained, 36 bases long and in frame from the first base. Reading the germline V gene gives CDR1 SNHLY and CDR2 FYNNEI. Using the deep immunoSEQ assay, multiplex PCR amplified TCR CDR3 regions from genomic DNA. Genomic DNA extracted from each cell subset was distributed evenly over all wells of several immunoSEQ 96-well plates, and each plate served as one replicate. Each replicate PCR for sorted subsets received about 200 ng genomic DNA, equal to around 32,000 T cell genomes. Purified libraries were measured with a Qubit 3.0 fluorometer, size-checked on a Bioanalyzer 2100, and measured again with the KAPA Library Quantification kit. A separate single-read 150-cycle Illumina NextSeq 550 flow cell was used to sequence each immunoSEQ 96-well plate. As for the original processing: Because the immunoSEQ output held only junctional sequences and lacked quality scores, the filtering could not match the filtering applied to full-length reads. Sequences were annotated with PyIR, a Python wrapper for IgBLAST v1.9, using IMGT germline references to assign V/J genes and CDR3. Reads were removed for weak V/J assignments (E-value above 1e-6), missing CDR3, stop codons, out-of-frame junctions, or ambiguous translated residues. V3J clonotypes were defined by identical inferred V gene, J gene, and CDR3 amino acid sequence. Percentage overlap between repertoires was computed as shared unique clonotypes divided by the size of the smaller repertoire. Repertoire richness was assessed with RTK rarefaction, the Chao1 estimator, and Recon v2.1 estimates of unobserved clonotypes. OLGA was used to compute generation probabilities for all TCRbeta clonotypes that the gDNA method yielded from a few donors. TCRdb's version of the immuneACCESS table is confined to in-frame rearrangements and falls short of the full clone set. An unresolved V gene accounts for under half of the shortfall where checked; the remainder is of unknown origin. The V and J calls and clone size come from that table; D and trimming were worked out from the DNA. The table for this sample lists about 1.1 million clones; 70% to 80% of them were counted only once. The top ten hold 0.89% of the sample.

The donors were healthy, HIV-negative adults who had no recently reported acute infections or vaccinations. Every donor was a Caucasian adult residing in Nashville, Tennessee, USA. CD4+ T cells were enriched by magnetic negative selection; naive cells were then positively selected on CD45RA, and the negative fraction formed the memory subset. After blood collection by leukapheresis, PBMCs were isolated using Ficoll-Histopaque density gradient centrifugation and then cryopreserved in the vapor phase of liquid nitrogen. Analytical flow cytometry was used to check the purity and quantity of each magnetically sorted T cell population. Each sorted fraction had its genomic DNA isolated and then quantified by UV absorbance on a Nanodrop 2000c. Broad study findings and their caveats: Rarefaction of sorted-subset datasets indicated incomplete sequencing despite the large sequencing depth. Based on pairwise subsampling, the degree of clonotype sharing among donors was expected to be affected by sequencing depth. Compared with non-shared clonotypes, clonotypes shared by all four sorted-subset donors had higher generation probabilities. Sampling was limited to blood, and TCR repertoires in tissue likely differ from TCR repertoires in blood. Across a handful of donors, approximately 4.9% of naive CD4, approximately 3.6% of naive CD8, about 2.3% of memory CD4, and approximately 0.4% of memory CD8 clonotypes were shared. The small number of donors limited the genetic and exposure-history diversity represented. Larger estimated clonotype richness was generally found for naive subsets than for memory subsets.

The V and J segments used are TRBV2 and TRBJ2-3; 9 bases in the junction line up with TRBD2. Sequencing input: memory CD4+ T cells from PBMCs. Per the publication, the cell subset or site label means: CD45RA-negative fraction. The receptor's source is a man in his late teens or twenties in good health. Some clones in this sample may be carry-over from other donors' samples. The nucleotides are TGCGGTAGCGGGAGCTTAACGGATACGCAGTATTTT. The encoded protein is CGSGSLTDTQYF.